The sequence of this T cell receptor beta chain was determined in a study of identical twins. Broader study findings: While abundant cord blood beta clonotypes carried fewer insertions, memory repertoires showed no such pattern.

Template switching added a universal primer binding site, and final cDNA carried unique molecular identifiers. Via MiXCR, TCRdb re-called the 5' RACE reads, giving one row per CDR3 protein. The sample gives roughly 720,000 distinct CDR3 sequences, around a sixth of which show up once; roughly 13% is in the top ten. Details on this clonotype: No antigen is known for it.

CDR3 length equals 13 residues. The V and J ends lost 4 bases and 5 bases respectively, with 11 bases between them. Germline-derived CDR1 and CDR2 are SGHTA and FQGTGA. The data were also submitted as part of a second study, on T cells expressing NK-cell markers. That paper notes: One of eight sequenced donors was HCMV-seronegative; the other seven were seropositive. There were several donors in whom these clonotypes also led the CD3+CD56-NKG2C+ fraction.

This sequence originates from a woman younger than 30 in good health. Sequencing was carried out using PBMCs. V gene TRBV7-3 combines with J gene TRBJ2-5; perhaps TRBD2 as D (5 bases). The CDR3 bases are TGTGCCAGCAGCTCTAGCCGAGAGGAGACCCAGTACTTC. Translating it yields CASSSSREETQYF.